This T cell receptor (beta chain) was obtained from a study of shared clonotypes between healthy human individuals. As for the study in general: Plates per donor: three CD4 naive, three CD4 memory, two CD8 naive, one CD8 memory.

Germline lookup yields CDR1 SEHNR and CDR2 FQNEAQ (reference sequence). The CDR3 is made up of 14 amino acids. Trimming stripped 5 bases from V and 3 bases from J, with 13 bases between. For each subset, genomic DNA was distributed in equal portions over several immunoSEQ plates. The method was immunoSEQ multiplex PCR; TCRdb's version includes in-frame clones alone and lacks a portion of them. The sample consists of some 2,000,000 clones, 95% of them appearing once. This clone was counted only a few times. Its antigen is as yet unknown. Points from the study as a whole: Among four donors, roughly 5.4% of naive CD4 clonotypes were found in common. Clonotype sharing across donors was expected to vary with sequencing depth.

The origin of this receptor is a man younger than 35 in good health. The rearrangement links TRBV7-9 to TRBJ1-2; D remains ambiguous. Sample: naive CD4+ T cells sorted from blood. This sample's subset: CD45RA+ positively selected. The CDR3 protein is CASSADLVDYGYTF. In DNA, the CDR3 is TGTGCCAGCAGCGCGGACCTAGTTGACTATGGCTACACCTTC.